The 26 T cell receptor beta chains below come from one sample, sequenced in a study of shared clonotypes between healthy human individuals. Only CD45RO-negative cells positively selected for CCR7 counted as naive CD8 cells, so terminally differentiated effector memory CD45RA+ cells were excluded. Repertoires were generated with immunoSEQ multiplex PCR, while TCRdb's copy carries only in-frame clones and drops some. Of about 2.2 million clones in the sample, around 93% are singletons; the top ten hold less than 2%. Input material: naive CD8+ T cells from PBMCs. The receptors stem from a man between 18 and 35 years old in good health. Some clones in this sample may be carry-over from other donors' samples.

The chain joins TRBV7-2 to TRBJ2-1; 9 positions agree with TRBD2. Germline CDR1 and CDR2: SGHTA and FQGNSA. V shed 4 bases, J shed 5 bases, and the junction held 9 bases outside the gene matches. This CDR3 is built from 16 residues. DNA for the CDR3: TGTGCCAGCAGCTCCCGGCCGGCGGGAGGGAACAATGAGCAGTTCTTC. Translation gives CASSSRPAGGNNEQFF.

The V gene is TRBV15, the J gene TRBJ2-7; D uncertain. The CDR3 length is 13 residues. Trimming stripped 5 bases from V and 6 bases from J, with 14 bases between. The germline CDR1 and CDR2 sequences are LNHNV and YYDKDF (reference sequence). This CDR3 reads CATSAVSVSEQYF. In DNA, the CDR3 is TGTGCCACCAGCGCCGTTTCGGTCTCCGAGCAGTACTTC. The full variable domain, completed using reference TRBV15 and TRBJ2-7, is DAMVIQNPRYQVTQFGKPVTLSCSQTLNHNVMYWYQQKSSQAPKLLFHYYDKDFNNEADTPDNFQSRRPNTSFCFLDIRSPGLGDTAMYLCATSAVSVSEQYFGPGTRLTVT.

In DNA, the CDR3 is TGTGCCAGCAGCGTAGCTCGCGGACTGACCGATGCAAGGGACTATGGCTACACCTTC. Its translation: CASSVARGLTDARDYGYTF. The rearrangement joins TRBV9 to TRBJ1-2, with D uncertain. Germline V CDR1 and CDR2: SGDLS, YYNGEE. The CDR3 covers 19 residues. V lost 0 bases to trimming and J lost 3 bases, with 24 bases between them.

The V gene is TRBV28, the J gene TRBJ1-2; TRBD1 matches 7 bases. The CDR3 spans 13 residues. Germline CDR1 reads MDHEN; CDR2 reads SYDVKM. V shed 5 bases, J shed 5 bases, and the junction held 5 bases outside the gene matches. The DNA for the CDR3 is TGTGCCAGCAGTAGACAGGGAGAGTATGGCTACACCTTC. This sequence encodes CASSRQGEYGYTF.

The V and J genes are TRBV7-7 and TRBJ2-2; D is undetermined. The CDR3 loop spans 13 amino acids. Germline CDR1 is SSHAT and CDR2 is FNYEAQ (reference sequence). V lost 2 bases, J lost 6 bases, and 7 bases lay in between. CDR3 sequence reads: CASSLLGPGELFF. CDR3 nucleotides: TGTGCCAGCAGCTTATTGGGCCCCGGGGAGCTGTTTTTT.

With regard to this clone: The sample carries other DNA sequences with the same CDR3. The V call is TRBV19, the J call TRBJ2-1; TRBD2 is a possible D gene (6 bases). The CDR3 is made up of 11 amino acids. Germline lookup yields CDR1 LNHDA and CDR2 SQIVND (reference sequence). V dropped 3 bases and J dropped 9 bases, with 6 bases sitting between them. In DNA form, the CDR3 reads TGTGCCAGTAGTATCGGGGGTGAGCAGTTCTTC. The encoded protein is CASSIGGEQFF.

The chain carries TRBV6-1 and TRBJ1-1, with TRBD1 as a possible D gene (6 bases). This CDR3 contains 11 residues. The V gene's germline CDR1 is MNHNS and CDR2 SASEGT. Trimming removed 8 bases from V and 6 bases from J, with 10 bases in between. CDR3 loop: CASCRGAEAFF. CDR3 nucleotide sequence: TGTGCCAGCTGTAGGGGGGCTGAAGCTTTCTTT.

CDR3: CSVGYYNEQFF. The CDR3 coding sequence is TGCAGCGTTGGCTACTACAATGAGCAGTTCTTC. The genes are TRBV29-1 and TRBJ2-1; D is unclear. Trimming removed 4 bases at V and 3 bases at J, with 4 bases between. CDR3 size: 11 residues. Germline values: CDR1 SQVTM, CDR2 ANQGSEA.

This clone has only one observation. Within the sample, other DNA sequences also encode this same CDR3. The chain employs TRBV11-2 and TRBJ2-1; 7 bases are shared with TRBD2. Germline CDR1 and CDR2: SGHAT and FQNNGV. CDR3 length equals 15 residues. J lost 0 bases, V lost 1 base, and 0 bases had no gene match. CDR3 sequence (DNA): TGTGCCAGCAGCTTAGGCGGGGGCTCCTACAATGAGCAGTTCTTC. Its protein is CASSLGGGSYNEQFF.

Of note for this clone: Other DNA variants within this sample encode the same CDR3. V is TRBV27 and J is TRBJ1-2, with TRBD1 identical over 8 bases. The CDR3 sequence is 14 residues long. CDR1 and CDR2 from the germline V gene are MNHEY and SMNVEV (reference sequence). Losses at the gene ends were 2 bases for V and 8 bases for J; bases not matched to a gene: 7. As DNA, the CDR3 is TGTGCCAGCAGTTTAGGGCAGGGGGCGGGGGGCTACACCTTC. Translated: CASSLGQGAGGYTF.

The chain combines TRBV7-2 with TRBJ2-7; 10 bases agree with TRBD1. Germline-derived CDR1 and CDR2 are SGHTA and FQGNSA. J was trimmed by 5 bases and V by 0 bases; bases with no gene match: 7. This CDR3 is 16 amino acids long. The CDR3 nucleotides are TGTGCCAGCAGCTTAGCCTTCGGACAGGGGGTCCACGAGCAGTACTTC. The encoded protein is CASSLAFGQGVHEQYF.

This clone has just one count. The chain joins TRBV2 to TRBJ2-7; no firm D call. V gave up 6 bases and J gave up 3 bases, with 6 bases separating them. CDR1 and CDR2 (germline): SNHLY, FYNNEI. The CDR3 extends over 11 amino acids. DNA for the CDR3: TGTGCCAGCAGGGTCCTCTACGAGCAGTACTTC. Its protein is CASRVLYEQYF.

The gene calls are TRBV9 and TRBJ2-1, with D hard to call. V shed 4 bases and J shed 5 bases, with 10 bases lying between them. The CDR3 length is 13 residues. Germline V gene sequence: CDR1 SGDLS, CDR2 YYNGEE. CDR3 amino acids: CASSPFDDNEQFF. The CDR3 bases are TGTGCCAGCAGCCCCTTCGACGACAATGAGCAGTTCTTC.

Only a few counts were recorded for this clone. V and J are TRBV9 and TRBJ1-2; D ambiguous. Germline assignment: CDR1 SGDLS and CDR2 YYNGEE. The CDR3 length is 11 residues. V lost 4 bases and J 6 bases, leaving 7 bases between the germline ends. Here the CDR3 reads CASSPTNGYTF. The CDR3 DNA reads as TGTGCCAGCAGCCCCACCAATGGCTACACCTTC.

This rearrangement joins TRBV9 to TRBJ1-3; tentative D call: TRBD1 (5 bases). The length of the CDR3 is 15 residues. Germline CDR1 is SGDLS and CDR2 is YYNGEE. V lost 0 bases to trimming and J lost 8 bases, with 15 bases between them. CDR3: CASSVEGQGPDTIYF. The DNA for the CDR3 is TGTGCCAGCAGCGTAGAGGGTCAGGGTCCGGACACCATATATTTT.

This clone has only one observation. V gene TRBV7-3 combines with J gene TRBJ1-3, with unresolved D. This CDR3 spans 15 amino acids. CDR1 SGHTA and CDR2 FQGTGA come from the germline V gene. Trimming removed 1 base from V and 4 bases from J, with 11 bases in between. CDR3 in DNA: TGTGCCAGCAGCTTAAGATCCGAGGTAGGAAACACCATATATTTT. Protein sequence: CASSLRSEVGNTIYF. The full variable domain, completed using reference TRBV7-3 and TRBJ1-3, is GAGVSQTPSNKVTEKGKYVELRCDPISGHTALYWYRQSLGQGPEFLIYFQGTGAADDSGLPNDRFFAVRPEGSVSTLKIQRTERGDSAVYLCASSLRSEVGNTIYFGEGSWLTVV.

The chain combines TRBV2 with TRBJ1-2; tentatively, D is TRBD1 (6 bases). The germline V gene encodes CDR1 SNHLY and CDR2 FYNNEI. V was trimmed by 5 bases and J by 0 bases, leaving 13 bases between them. This CDR3 contains 15 residues. CDR3 sequence reads: CASSLGQLANYGYTF. The DNA for the CDR3 is TGTGCCAGCAGTCTTGGACAGCTAGCTAACTATGGCTACACCTTC.

The V gene is TRBV14, the J gene TRBJ2-5, with D hard to call. Germline-derived CDR1 and CDR2 are SGHDN and FVKESK. The V end was cut by 6 bases, the J end by 5 bases, with 10 bases between. The CDR3 extends over 12 amino acids. The CDR3 coding sequence is TGTGCCAGCAGTACCCCTCCGGAGACCCAGTACTTC. It is translated as CASSTPPETQYF.

The V call is TRBV29-1, the J call TRBJ2-1; D might be TRBD2 (6 bases). The CDR3 is 12 amino acids. CDR1 and CDR2 from the germline V gene are SQVTM and ANQGSEA. With 5 bases removed from V and 9 bases from J, the gap between germline ends came to 14 bases. This CDR3 reads CSVRLGPGEQFF. The CDR3 region has the DNA TGCAGCGTTCGACTAGGACCTGGTGAGCAGTTCTTC.

The V gene is TRBV27, the J gene TRBJ2-1, with 8 bases fitting TRBD2. V trimming: 2 bases; J trimming: 2 bases; junction bases outside the gene matches: 5. CDR1 MNHEY and CDR2 SMNVEV come from the germline V gene (reference sequence). The CDR3 length is 16 residues. CDR3 bases: TGTGCCAGCAGTTTAGGGGGACTAGTCCCCTACAATGAGCAGTTCTTC. Translation gives CASSLGGLVPYNEQFF.

This clone was observed once. This sequence joins TRBV28 and TRBJ2-1, with a tentative D call TRBD2 (6 bases). V was clipped by 4 bases and J by 0 bases, with 13 bases between them. CDR1 and CDR2 from the germline V gene are MDHEN and SYDVKM. This CDR3 has 16 amino acids. The CDR3 reads CASSSVAESSYNEQFF. The CDR3, as DNA: TGTGCCAGCAGTTCCGTAGCGGAAAGCTCCTACAATGAGCAGTTCTTC.

V and J are TRBV5-4 and TRBJ2-7; tentatively, D is TRBD1 (6 bases). The CDR3 length is 13 residues. The germline V gene encodes CDR1 SGHNT and CDR2 YYREEE (reference sequence). This chain's CDR3 is CVVTTQGLNEQYF. The DNA for the CDR3 is TGTGTCGTCACTACCCAGGGGTTGAACGAGCAGTACTTC.

The CDR3 sequence: CARSPLSSGRPWEQYF. The CDR3 DNA is TGTGCCAGAAGTCCCTTGTCTAGCGGGAGGCCCTGGGAGCAGTACTTC. This chain uses TRBV5-3 with TRBJ2-7, with 11 bases that match TRBD2. TRBV5-3 qualifies as an ORF whose function is uncertain. The ends lost 5 bases at V and 7 bases at J; junction bases unmatched: 14. This CDR3 has 16 amino acids.

Regarding this clone: The sample carries other DNA sequences with the same CDR3. CDR3 sequence: CASSYSQGYEQYF. The DNA for the CDR3 is TGTGCCAGCAGTTACTCACAGGGGTACGAGCAGTACTTC. The gene calls are TRBV6-5 and TRBJ2-7, with 7 bases that match TRBD1. The trim removed 0 bases at V and 4 bases at J, leaving 0 bases unmatched. The CDR3 loop spans 13 amino acids. CDR1 and CDR2 from the germline V gene are MNHEY and SVGAGI.

V is TRBV5-4 and J is TRBJ1-1; D ambiguous. The CDR3 spans 12 residues. Looked up from germline, CDR1 is SGHNT and CDR2 is YYREEE (reference sequence). Between the trimmed V and J ends, which lost 7 bases and 1 base, there was a span of 8 bases. CDR3 nucleotides: TGTGCCAGCCGGGCCCCGAACACTGAAGCTTTCTTT. Its protein is CASRAPNTEAFF.

V gene TRBV7-9 combines with J gene TRBJ2-7, with D possibly being TRBD1 (6 bases). Between the trimmed V and J ends, which lost 6 bases and 2 bases, there was a span of 11 bases. The CDR3 has 13 residues. Looked up from germline, CDR1 is SEHNR and CDR2 is FQNEAQ (reference sequence). CDR3 nucleotides: TGTGCCAGCAGATGGGGACAAGCCTACGAGCAGTACTTC. Amino acids: CASRWGQAYEQYF.